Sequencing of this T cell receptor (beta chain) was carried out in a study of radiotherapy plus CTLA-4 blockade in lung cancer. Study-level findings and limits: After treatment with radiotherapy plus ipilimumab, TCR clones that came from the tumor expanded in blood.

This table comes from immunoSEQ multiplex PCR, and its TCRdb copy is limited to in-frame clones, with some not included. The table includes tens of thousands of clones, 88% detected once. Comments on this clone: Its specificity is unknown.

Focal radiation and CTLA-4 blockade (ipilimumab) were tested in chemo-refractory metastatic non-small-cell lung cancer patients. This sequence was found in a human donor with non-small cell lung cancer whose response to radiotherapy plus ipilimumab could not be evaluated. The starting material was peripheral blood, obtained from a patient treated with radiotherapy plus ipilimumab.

The CDR3, as DNA: TGTGCCAGCAGTGGGGGGGAGGGCACAGATACGCAGTATTTT. Its protein product is CASSGGEGTDTQYF. This rearrangement joins TRBV6-1 to TRBJ2-3, with a possible D match to TRBD2 (6 bases). CDR3 length: 14 residues. Trimming took 4 bases from V and 1 from J, leaving 9 bases between them. The V gene's germline CDR1 is MNHNS and CDR2 SASEGT.